This T cell receptor beta chain appears in the sequencing data of a study of PD-1 blockade in classical Hodgkin lymphoma. Every single patient, without exception, relapsed after autologous stem cell transplantation, and brentuximab vedotin exposure varied. The V and J ends lost 0 bases and 5 bases respectively, with 11 bases between them. CDR3 length: 15 residues. Germline V lookup: CDR1 SGHNT, CDR2 YENEEA. The assay was immunoSEQ multiplex PCR, and TCRdb's table has in-frame clones only and misses some. The sample has about 27,000 clones, under 85% seen once. The source of this sequence is a human donor with classical Hodgkin lymphoma. The V gene is TRBV11-3, the J gene TRBJ1-3, with no clear D. Source: peripheral blood mononuclear cells (PBMCs), taken before the second cycle of nivolumab. Here the CDR3 DNA reads TGTGCCAGCAGCTTAGAGTATTCTCGGAGAAACACCATATATTTT. As protein: CASSLEYSRRNTIYF.